This T cell receptor (beta chain) was recovered during a study of T cells in Graves' hyperthyroidism and ophthalmopathy. Losses at the gene ends were 7 bases for V and 4 bases for J; bases not matched to a gene: 6. There are 14 residues in the CDR3. General observations from the study: In blood, most of the thyroid clonotypes expanded above 0.001 were also present.

This clonotype was seen at least ten times. Its specificity is unknown. Researchers took RNA transcripts and amplified the TCR beta CDR3 regions from them. Researchers ran a first-round RT-PCR on the TCR CDR3 using the HTBI primer set. TCRdb ran MiXCR on the multiplex PCR reads and lists one entry per CDR3 protein. This table holds approximately 710,000 distinct CDR3 sequences, approximately 15% found once. The rearrangement links TRBV12-3 or TRBV12-4 to TRBJ1-3; 8 bases align to TRBD1. The sample was blood. This receptor was obtained from a man in his fifties with Graves' hyperthyroidism. In DNA form, the CDR3 reads TGTGCCAGCATTCGGACAGGGTTCGGAAACACCATATATTTT. Protein product: CASIRTGFGNTIYF.